This paragraph reports one T cell receptor (beta chain). What it binds is unknown. Time point given: week 3, after first cycle of checkpoint inhibitor. No patient had earlier systemic cancer treatment, concurrent immunosuppressants, or another active cancer. The sample originates from a study of blood T cell dynamics during melanoma immunotherapy. Study context: Patients with metastatic melanoma got pembrolizumab or nivolumab-ipilimumab as first-line care.

Using immunoSEQ multiplex PCR, the repertoire was profiled, and TCRdb retains in-frame clones only, with some absent. The sample lists over 5,500 clones, about 85% occurring once. General study points: At W3, later disease-control patients showed bifurcated PBMC repertoire changes, unlike progressors.

V shed 5 bases and J shed 2 bases, with 14 bases lying between them. This CDR3 comprises 14 residues. In germline, CDR1 is SGHNT, CDR2 YYREEE (reference sequence). The gene calls are TRBV5-4 and TRBJ2-7; D is undetermined. The sequences come from blood, collected from a patient treated with checkpoint blockade. The TCR comes from a human donor with melanoma. Some clones in this sample may be carry-over from other donors' samples. The DNA of the CDR3 is TGTGCCAGCAGTTTACGCGTCCCTCCCTACGAGCAGTACTTC. Its translation is CASSLRVPPYEQYF.